The present T cell receptor beta chain was sequenced within a study of blood T cell repertoires in COVID-19. Looking at the study overall: There were acute and convalescent COVID-19 samples, and they came from the United States, Italy and Spain. Sources were T cells, B-cell-depleted T cells, or PBMCs; the material itself was cDNA or gDNA.

The method was immunoSEQ multiplex PCR; TCRdb's version includes in-frame clones alone and lacks a portion of them. The profile shows 70,000 or so clones, approximately 90% of them singletons. This CDR3 has 12 residues. V was pared by 9 bases and J by 5 bases, with 11 bases between. Germline-derived CDR1 and CDR2 are SNHLY and FYNNEI. This sequence originates from a woman between 18 and 29 years old with acute or convalescent COVID-19. Material: peripheral blood. J is TRBJ1-5 and V is TRBV2; D is undetermined. The CDR3 region has the DNA TGTGCCAGGAGCCACGGGTATCAGCCCCAGCATTTT. Translated: CARSHGYQPQHF.